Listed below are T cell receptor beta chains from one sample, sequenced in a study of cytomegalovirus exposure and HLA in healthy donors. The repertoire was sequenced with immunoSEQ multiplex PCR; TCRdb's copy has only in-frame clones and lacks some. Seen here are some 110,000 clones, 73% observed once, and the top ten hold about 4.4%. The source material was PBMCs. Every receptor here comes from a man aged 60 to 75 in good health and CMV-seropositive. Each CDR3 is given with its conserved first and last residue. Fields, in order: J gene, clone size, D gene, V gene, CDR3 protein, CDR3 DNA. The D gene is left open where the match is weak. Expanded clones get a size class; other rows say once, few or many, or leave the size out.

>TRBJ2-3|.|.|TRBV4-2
CASSQQTRGIGMADTQYF
TGTGCCAGCAGCCAACAGACTAGAGGTATTGGAATGGCAGATACGCAGTATTTT
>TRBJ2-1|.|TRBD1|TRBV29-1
CSGGGTGGRNEQFF
TGCAGCGGCGGAGGGACAGGGGGTCGTAATGAGCAGTTCTTC
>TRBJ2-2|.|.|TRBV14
CASSRQSLGGELFF
TGTGCCAGCAGCCGACAGTCCCTAGGCGGGGAGCTGTTTTTT
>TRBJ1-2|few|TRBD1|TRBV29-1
CSALRQGADGYTF
TGCAGCGCACTGAGACAGGGGGCGGATGGCTACACCTTC
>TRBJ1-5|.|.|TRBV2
CASSPQRQQPQHF
TGTGCCAGCAGTCCCCAGAGGCAACAGCCCCAGCATTTT
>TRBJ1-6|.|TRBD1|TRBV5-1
CASSPDPGQDSPLHF
TGCGCCAGCAGCCCGGACCCGGGACAGGACTCACCCCTCCACTTT
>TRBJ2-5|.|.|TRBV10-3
CAISVASQETQYF
TGTGCCATCAGTGTCGCGTCACAAGAGACCCAGTACTTC
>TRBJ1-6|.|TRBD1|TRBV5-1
CASSSDRGEDSPLHF
TGCGCCAGCAGCTCGGACAGGGGGGAGGATTCACCCCTCCACTTT
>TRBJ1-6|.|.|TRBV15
CATSRGTDINSPLHF
TGTGCCACCAGCAGAGGGACGGACATTAATTCACCCCTCCACTTT
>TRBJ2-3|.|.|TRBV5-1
CASSLATADTQYF
TGCGCCAGCAGCTTGGCAACAGCTGATACGCAGTATTTT
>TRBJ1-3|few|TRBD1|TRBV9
CASSEQQGTGNTIYF
TGTGCCAGCAGCGAACAACAGGGGACTGGAAACACCATATATTTT
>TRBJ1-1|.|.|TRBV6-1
CASEVGGSTEAFF
TGTGCCAGCGAGGTAGGAGGAAGCACTGAAGCTTTCTTT
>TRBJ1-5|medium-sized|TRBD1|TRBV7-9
CASSRTGDQPQHF
TGTGCCAGCAGCCGGACAGGGGATCAGCCCCAGCATTTT
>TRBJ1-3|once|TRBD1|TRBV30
CAWGTGGDGNTIYF
TGTGCCTGGGGGACAGGGGGCGACGGAAACACCATATATTTT
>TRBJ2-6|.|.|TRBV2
CASRQSSGANVLTF
TGTGCCAGTAGACAGAGCTCTGGGGCCAACGTCCTGACTTTC
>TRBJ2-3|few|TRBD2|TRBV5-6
CASSLLPGGRQDTQYF
TGTGCCAGCAGCTTGCTTCCGGGGGGGCGGCAAGATACGCAGTATTTT
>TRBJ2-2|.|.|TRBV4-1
CASSPLGRANTGELFF
TGCGCCAGCAGCCCCCTTGGCAGGGCGAACACCGGGGAGCTGTTTTTT
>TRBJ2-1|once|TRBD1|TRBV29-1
CSVLRDRHNEQFF
TGCAGCGTTCTCCGGGACAGACACAATGAGCAGTTCTTC
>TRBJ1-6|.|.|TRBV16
CASSPPSRSYNSPLHF
TGTGCCAGCAGCCCCCCTAGCCGCTCCTATAATTCACCCCTCCACTTT
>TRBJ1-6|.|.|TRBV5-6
CASSLPPLNRGNSPLHF
TGTGCCAGCAGCTTGCCCCCTCTCAATAGGGGAAATTCACCCCTCCACTTT
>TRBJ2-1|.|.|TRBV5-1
CASSLTDSYNEQFF
TGCGCCAGCAGCTTGACAGACTCCTACAATGAGCAGTTCTTC
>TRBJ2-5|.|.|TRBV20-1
CSVPSYETQYF
TGCAGTGTCCCGAGTTATGAGACCCAGTACTTC
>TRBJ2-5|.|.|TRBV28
CASTPYRGKSKETQYF
TGTGCCAGCACACCCTACCGGGGGAAAAGTAAAGAGACCCAGTACTTC
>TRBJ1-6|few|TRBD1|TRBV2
CASSRDREGNSPLHF
TGTGCCAGCAGTCGGGACAGGGAAGGAAATTCACCCCTCCACTTT
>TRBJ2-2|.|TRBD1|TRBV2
CASSFTGGSNTGELFF
TGTGCCAGCAGTTTCACAGGGGGCTCTAACACCGGGGAGCTGTTTTTT
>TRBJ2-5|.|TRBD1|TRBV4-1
CASSPIGQGKIRGLRQYF
TGCGCCAGCAGCCCAATCGGACAGGGCAAGATACGAGGCTTAAGGCAGTACTTC
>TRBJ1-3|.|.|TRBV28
CASTVGVAGNTIYF
TGTGCCAGCACCGTCGGGGTGGCTGGAAACACCATATATTTT
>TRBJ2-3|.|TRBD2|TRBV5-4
CASSFGGASTDTQYF
TGTGCCAGCAGCTTCGGGGGGGCTAGCACAGATACGCAGTATTTT
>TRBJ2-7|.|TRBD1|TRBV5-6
CASRFQGVGSYEQYF
TGTGCCAGCAGATTTCAGGGGGTGGGCTCCTACGAGCAGTACTTC
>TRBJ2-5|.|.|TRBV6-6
CASSQGSETQYF
TGTGCCAGCTCGCAGGGCTCAGAGACCCAGTACTTC
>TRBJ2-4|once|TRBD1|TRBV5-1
CASSLRGQDIQYF
TGCGCCAGCAGCCTGAGGGGACAGGACATTCAGTACTTC
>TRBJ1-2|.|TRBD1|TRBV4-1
CASSRDRGRDGYTF
TGCGCCAGCAGTAGGGACAGGGGGCGCGATGGCTACACCTTC
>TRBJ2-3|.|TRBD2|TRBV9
CASSGSGGATDTQYF
TGTGCCAGCAGCGGAAGCGGGGGGGCCACAGATACGCAGTATTTT
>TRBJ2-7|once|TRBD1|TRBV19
CASSSQGVSYEQYF
TGTGCCAGTAGTTCGCAGGGGGTATCCTACGAGCAGTACTTC
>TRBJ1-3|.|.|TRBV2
CASKASSSGNTIYF
TGTGCCAGCAAAGCGTCCAGCTCTGGAAACACCATATATTTT
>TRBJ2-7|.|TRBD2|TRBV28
CASSFTLAGSQTYEQYF
TGTGCCAGCAGTTTTACCCTAGCGGGGTCCCAAACCTACGAGCAGTACTTC
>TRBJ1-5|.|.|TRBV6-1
CASSVEINQPQHF
TGTGCCAGCAGCGTAGAAATTAATCAGCCCCAGCATTTT
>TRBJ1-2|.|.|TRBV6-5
CASSYSPRAYYGYTF
TGTGCCAGCAGTTACTCCCCCAGGGCTTACTATGGCTACACCTTC
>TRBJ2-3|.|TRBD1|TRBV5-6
CASSLYGTGTTDTQYF
TGTGCCAGCAGCTTGTACGGGACAGGGACCACAGATACGCAGTATTTT
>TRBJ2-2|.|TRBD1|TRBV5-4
CASSLEPTGVNTGELFF
TGTGCCAGCAGCCTAGAACCGACAGGGGTGAACACCGGGGAGCTGTTTTTT
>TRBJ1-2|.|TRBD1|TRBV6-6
CASSTKQGAQLYGYTF
TGTGCCAGCAGTACTAAACAGGGGGCGCAACTCTATGGCTACACCTTC
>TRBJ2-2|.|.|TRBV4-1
CASSQVEGVGTGELFF
TGCGCCAGCAGCCAAGTCGAGGGGGTAGGCACCGGGGAGCTGTTTTTT
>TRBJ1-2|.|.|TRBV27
CASSPRTTPDSLSNYGYTF
TGTGCCAGCAGTCCCCGGACCACCCCGGACAGTCTTTCTAACTATGGCTACACCTTC
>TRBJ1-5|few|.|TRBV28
CASSNLFLGQRGNWPQHF
TGTGCCAGCAGCAACTTATTCCTTGGACAGCGGGGGAATTGGCCCCAGCATTTT
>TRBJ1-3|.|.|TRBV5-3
CARSFGGGAGNTIYF
TGTGCCAGAAGCTTCGGAGGGGGGGCTGGAAACACCATATATTTT
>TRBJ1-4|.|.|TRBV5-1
CASSLNRDEKLFF
TGCGCCAGCAGCTTGAACAGGGATGAAAAACTGTTTTTT
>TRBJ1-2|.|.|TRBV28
CASSTPQEEGGYTF
TGTGCCAGCAGTACCCCTCAAGAAGAGGGTGGCTACACCTTC
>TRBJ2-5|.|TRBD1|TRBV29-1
CSGTGTGKETQYF
TGCAGCGGTACCGGGACAGGGAAAGAGACCCAGTACTTC
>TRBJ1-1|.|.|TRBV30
CALAGGASTEAFF
TGTGCCCTGGCCGGGGGTGCCAGCACTGAAGCTTTCTTT
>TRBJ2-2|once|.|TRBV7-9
CASSLSTDNTGELFF
TGTGCCAGCAGCTTATCGACAGATAACACCGGGGAGCTGTTTTTT
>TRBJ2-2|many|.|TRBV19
CASSIMAVNTGELFF
TGTGCCAGTAGTATCATGGCGGTGAACACCGGGGAGCTGTTTTTT
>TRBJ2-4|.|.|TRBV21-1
CASSTWDRVLAKNIQYF
TGTGCCAGCAGCACATGGGACAGGGTCCTAGCCAAAAACATTCAGTACTTC
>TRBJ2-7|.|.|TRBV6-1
CASKAGLSSYEQYF
TGTGCCAGCAAGGCGGGGCTCTCCTCCTACGAGCAGTACTTC